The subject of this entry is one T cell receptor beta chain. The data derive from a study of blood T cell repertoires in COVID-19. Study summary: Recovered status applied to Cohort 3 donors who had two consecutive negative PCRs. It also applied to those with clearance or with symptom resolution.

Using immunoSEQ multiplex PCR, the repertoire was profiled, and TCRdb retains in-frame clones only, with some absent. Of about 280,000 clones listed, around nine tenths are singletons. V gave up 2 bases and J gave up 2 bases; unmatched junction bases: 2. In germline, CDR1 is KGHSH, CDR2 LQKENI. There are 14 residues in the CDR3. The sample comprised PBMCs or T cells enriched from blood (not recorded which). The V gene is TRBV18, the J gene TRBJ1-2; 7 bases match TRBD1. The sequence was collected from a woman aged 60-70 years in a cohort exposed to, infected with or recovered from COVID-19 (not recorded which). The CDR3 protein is CASSPGGGNYGYTF. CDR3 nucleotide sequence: TGTGCCAGCTCACCAGGAGGGGGCAACTATGGCTACACCTTC.